Listed here is a single TCR beta chain. Its specificity is unknown. The data were produced by immunoSEQ multiplex PCR, yet TCRdb's version contains in-frame clones alone and is incomplete. The sample holds under 20,000 clones, 82% seen once. V shed 5 bases, J shed 9 bases, and the junction held 13 bases outside the gene matches. The CDR3 totals 13 residues. Germline-derived CDR1 and CDR2 are SQVTM and ANQGSEA. This sample stems from a study of CD4 T cells in relation to SARS-CoV-2 and coronaviruses. Whole-study context: Controls used an HIV-1 Nef peptide pool or no peptide.

Study-wide findings and caveats: In roughly two thirds of donors, memory CD4+ clonotypes crossrecognized SARS-CoV-2 and at least one common cold coronavirus spike.

The unexposed donors gave CD4+ T cells in about 2010-2019, prior to COVID-19. The cells were cultured for under twelve days before CD4+ T cells were isolated. As cell numbers allowed, unexposed-donor CD4+ T cells faced SARS-CoV-2 S/N and four cold-coronavirus spikes. This clonotype was obtained from a human donor in good health. The chain employs TRBV29-1 and TRBJ2-7; 7 nucleotides match TRBD2. Sample: CD4+ T cells from PBMCs, cultured in vitro. CDR3 in amino acids: CSVTPPGPGGQYF. Written as DNA, the CDR3 is TGCAGCGTTACCCCCCCCGGCCCGGGGGGGCAGTACTTC.